This T cell receptor beta chain was recorded in a study of shared clonotypes between healthy human individuals. Study background: Per donor, CD8 memory used one plate, CD8 naive used two, CD4 memory used three and CD4 naive used three.

Comments on this clone: Its matching antigen is unknown.

The CDR3 has 14 residues. Germline assignment: CDR1 MGHRA and CDR2 YSYEKL. V lost 3 bases to trimming and J lost 0 bases, with 9 bases between them. Study-wide results and caveats: With a handful of donors compared, 4% to 5.5% of naive CD4 clonotypes were shared.

Repertoires were generated with immunoSEQ multiplex PCR, while TCRdb's copy carries only in-frame clones and drops some. The repertoire holds about 1 million clones, with 65% to 80% as singletons. The rearrangement joins TRBV4-1 to TRBJ2-7, with a weak D call TRBD2 (5 bases). This clonotype originated in a man aged 18 to 29 in good health. Material for sequencing was memory CD4+ T cells sorted from blood. Subset meaning: CD45RA-negative fraction. The CDR3 DNA reads as TGCGCCAGCAGCCACGGCGGGTTCTCCTACGAGCAGTACTTC. Translating gives CASSHGGFSYEQYF.